The 13 T cell receptor beta chains below were found in one sample sequenced in a study of beta chain features in type 1 diabetes. Since all of the isolated RNA was reverse transcribed, expressed TCRB transcripts were what got sequenced. Sequenced by immunoSEQ multiplex PCR; TCRdb stores in-frame clones only, minus some. The table has 250,000 to 300,000 clones, approximately 25% seen once. The antigens for these receptors are not known. General study findings and limits: Moderately but significantly shorter TCRB CDR3s were found in Type 1 diabetes patients in all four CD4+ subsets.

The sequencing input was naive CD4+ T cells from blood. These receptors came from a woman between 25 and 40 years old with type 1 diabetes.

The sample holds a few counts of this clone. The chain links TRBV18 to TRBJ2-3; maybe TRBD1 (6 bases). The ends were cut back, 2 bases at V and 2 bases at J, with 14 bases in the middle. CDR1 and CDR2 from the germline V gene are KGHSH and LQKENI. This CDR3 comprises 16 residues. The CDR3 DNA follows: TGTGCCAGCTCACCATTAATCGGACAGCTCACAGATACGCAGTATTTT. This gives the protein CASSPLIGQLTDTQYF.

A few counts support this clone. The rearrangement links TRBV11-3 to TRBJ2-7, with 8 bases identical to TRBD1. The germline CDR1 and CDR2 sequences are SGHNT and YENEEA. The CDR3 has 13 residues. Germline trimming cut 1 base from V and 6 bases from J; bases unmatched to any gene: 2. In nucleotides, the CDR3 is TGTGCCAGCAGCTTAGTCCAGGGGGCCGAGCAGTACTTC. It specifies CASSLVQGAEQYF.

This clone has a handful of counts. This chain joins TRBV13 and TRBJ1-2; possibly TRBD1 for D (6 bases). Trimming took 1 base from V and 0 from J, leaving 15 bases between them. Germline CDR1 PRHDT, CDR2 FYEKMQ (reference sequence). This CDR3 region has 17 residues. CDR3 DNA sequence: TGTGCCAGCAGCTTAGACGGCAGGGGTCCCGCTAACTATGGCTACACCTTC. The encoded protein is CASSLDGRGPANYGYTF. Drawing the rest from reference TRBV13 and TRBJ1-2, the complete variable domain is AAGVIQSPRHLIKEKRETATLKCYPIPRHDTVYWYQQGPGQDPQFLISFYEKMQSDKGSIPDRFSAQQFSDYHSELNMSSLELGDSALYFCASSLDGRGPANYGYTFGSGTRLTVV.

CDR3 in amino acids: CASSATGGTEAFF. The CDR3 DNA follows: TGTGCCAGCAGTGCAACCGGTGGCACTGAAGCTTTCTTT. The V and J genes are TRBV2 and TRBJ1-1; D call uncertain. CDR1 and CDR2 from the germline V gene are SNHLY and FYNNEI. The V end lost 4 bases, the J end lost 4 bases, and 10 bases lay between the germline ends. CDR3 length: 13 amino acids.

This clone was counted only a few times. The V call is TRBV4-1, the J call TRBJ2-3, with TRBD2 matching over 8 bases. Germline V lookup: CDR1 MGHRA, CDR2 YSYEKL. The CDR3 loop spans 16 amino acids. V lost 3 bases, J lost 2 bases, and 7 bases stayed unmatched. For the CDR3, the DNA is TGCGCCAGCAGCCAGGGACTAGGTCCCACCACAGATACGCAGTATTTT. Protein sequence: CASSQGLGPTTDTQYF.

This rearrangement joins TRBV15 to TRBJ2-1; the match to TRBD2 covers 9 bases. After removal of 3 bases from V and 7 bases from J, the junction contained 16 bases not matched to a gene. The CDR3 loop spans 18 amino acids. Per germline, CDR1 LNHNV and CDR2 YYDKDF (reference sequence). CDR3 DNA: TGTGCCACCAGCAGCCGACATACCCTTAGCGGGAGAAGGAATGAGCAGTTCTTC. Encoded protein: CATSSRHTLSGRRNEQFF.

This clone was observed a handful of times. V and J are TRBV19 and TRBJ1-5; 7 bases line up with TRBD1. With 5 bases clipped from V and 4 bases from J, the junction kept 8 bases outside the gene matches. The germline CDR1 and CDR2 sequences are LNHDA and SQIVND (reference sequence). This CDR3 has 15 amino acids. CDR3: CASSETGVGNQPQHF. CDR3 DNA sequence: TGTGCCAGTAGTGAAACAGGGGTTGGGAATCAGCCCCAGCATTTT.

The table lists this clone with a few counts. Its ends do not fully match the called genes, so a read error is possible. The chain is built from TRBV7-7 and TRBJ2-2, with 7 bases identical to TRBD1. Germline CDR1 and CDR2: SSHAT and FNYEAQ (reference sequence). The length of the CDR3 is 13 residues. CDR3 loop: CASSSRGPGELFF. The CDR3 DNA reads as TGTGCTAGCAGTTCTAGGGGGCCCGGGGAGCTGTTTTTT.

The rearrangement uses TRBV29-1 and TRBJ2-3, with 7 bases that match TRBD2. Germline trimming cut 7 bases from V and 3 bases from J; bases unmatched to any gene: 7. Germline CDR1 is SQVTM and CDR2 is ANQGSEA. This CDR3 is built from 13 residues. The CDR3 DNA sequence: TGCAGCGCTGAGACGGGAGGAACAGATACGCAGTATTTT. Translating gives CSAETGGTDTQYF.

This clone was counted between two and nine times. The V and J genes are TRBV9 and TRBJ2-7, with D perhaps TRBD2 (6 bases). The ends were cut back, 0 bases at V and 3 bases at J, with 13 bases in the middle. CDR3 length: 15 amino acids. The germline V gene encodes CDR1 SGDLS and CDR2 YYNGEE. The DNA for the CDR3 is TGTGCCAGCAGCGTAGGCCCTAGCGTGTTCTACGAGCAGTACTTC. Its translation is CASSVGPSVFYEQYF.

This clone was seen a few times. The J gene is TRBJ2-3, the V gene TRBV9, with 12 bases aligning to TRBD2. Germline CDR1 and CDR2: SGDLS and YYNGEE. This CDR3 has 17 residues. Trimming took 4 bases from V and 6 from J; bases not matched to a gene: 12. CDR3 sequence (DNA): TGTGCCAGCAGCTCCAGATCCGGGACTAGCGGGTCTGATACGCAGTATTTT. Protein: CASSSRSGTSGSDTQYF.

The genes are TRBV7-9 and TRBJ2-5; TRBD2 agrees at 8 bases. In germline, CDR1 is SEHNR, CDR2 FQNEAQ (reference sequence). Losses at the gene ends were 3 bases for V and 5 bases for J; bases not matched to a gene: 8. This CDR3 is 15 amino acids long. DNA of the CDR3: TGTGCCAGCAGCTTTGGAATAGCGGGAATCGAGACCCAGTACTTC. Amino acid sequence: CASSFGIAGIETQYF.

The sample holds a few counts of this clone. The rearrangement uses TRBV4-1 and TRBJ2-3; D unclear. From germline, CDR1 is MGHRA and CDR2 YSYEKL. Trimming cost V 3 bases and J 5 bases, with 6 bases left between them. The CDR3 length is 12 residues. CDR3 region: CASSHSLDTQYF. The CDR3 nucleotides are TGCGCCAGCAGCCATAGTTTAGATACGCAGTATTTT.